This TCR beta chain stems from a study of graft-versus-host responses after intestinal transplantation. Points from the study as a whole: Recipient marrow showed GvH clones, some seen first in ileum or blood. Subjects displaying graft-donor T cell macrochimerism possessed elevated graft-versus-host to host-versus-graft clonal ratios inside allografts.

Data came from immunoSEQ multiplex PCR; TCRdb stores just in-frame clones and leaves some out. The sample includes 99,000 or so clones, about nine tenths of them seen just once. The length of the CDR3 is 15 residues. The germline V gene has CDR1 MDHEN and CDR2 SYDVKM. Losses at the gene ends were 5 bases for V and 3 bases for J; bases not matched to a gene: 7. This clone was detected once. What it binds is unknown. The sequencing used unstimulated CD8+ T cells sorted from spleen or lymph node cells, collected before transplant. The TCR comes from a human donor who was the organ donor for an intestinal transplant. The chain joins TRBV28 to TRBJ1-1; 9 bases match TRBD1. CDR3 nucleotide sequence: TGTGCCAGCAGTCTGACAGGGGGTATGGACACTGAAGCTTTCTTT. Encoded protein: CASSLTGGMDTEAFF.